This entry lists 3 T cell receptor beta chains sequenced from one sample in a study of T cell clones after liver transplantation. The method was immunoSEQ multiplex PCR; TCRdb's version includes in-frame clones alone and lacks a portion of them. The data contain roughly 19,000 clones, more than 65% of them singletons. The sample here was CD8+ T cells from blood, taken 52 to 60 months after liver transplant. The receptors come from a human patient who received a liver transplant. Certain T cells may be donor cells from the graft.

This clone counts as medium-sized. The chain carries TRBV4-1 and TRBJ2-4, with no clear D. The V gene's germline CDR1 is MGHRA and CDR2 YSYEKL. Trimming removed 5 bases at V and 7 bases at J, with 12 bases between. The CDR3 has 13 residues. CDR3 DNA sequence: TGCGCCAGCAGCGAGGTTGGGTCGAACATTCAGTACTTC. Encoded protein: CASSEVGSNIQYF.

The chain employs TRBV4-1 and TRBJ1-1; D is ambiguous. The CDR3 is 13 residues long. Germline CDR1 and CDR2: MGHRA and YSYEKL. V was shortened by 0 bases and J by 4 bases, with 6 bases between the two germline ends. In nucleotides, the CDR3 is TGCGCCAGCAGCCAAGAGCCGGGCACTGAAGCTTTCTTT. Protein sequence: CASSQEPGTEAFF.

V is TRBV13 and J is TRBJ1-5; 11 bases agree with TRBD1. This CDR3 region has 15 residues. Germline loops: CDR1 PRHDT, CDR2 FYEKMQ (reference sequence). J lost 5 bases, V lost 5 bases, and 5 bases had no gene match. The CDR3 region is CASSIWTGGDQPQHF. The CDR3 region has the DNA TGTGCCAGCAGCATCTGGACAGGGGGCGATCAGCCCCAGCATTTT. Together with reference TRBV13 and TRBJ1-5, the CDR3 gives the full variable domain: AAGVIQSPRHLIKEKRETATLKCYPIPRHDTVYWYQQGPGQDPQFLISFYEKMQSDKGSIPDRFSAQQFSDYHSELNMSSLELGDSALYFCASSIWTGGDQPQHFGDGTRLSIL.